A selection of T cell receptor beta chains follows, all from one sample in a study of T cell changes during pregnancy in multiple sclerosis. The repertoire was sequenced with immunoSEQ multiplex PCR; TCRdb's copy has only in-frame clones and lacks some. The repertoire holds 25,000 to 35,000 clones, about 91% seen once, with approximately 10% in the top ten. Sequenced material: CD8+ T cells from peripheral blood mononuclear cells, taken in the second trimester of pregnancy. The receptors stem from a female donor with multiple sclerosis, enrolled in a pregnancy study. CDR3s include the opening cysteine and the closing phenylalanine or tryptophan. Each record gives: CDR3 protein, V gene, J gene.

CASSVAGGGIETQYF	TRBV9	TRBJ2-5
CASSRGGYNEQFF	TRBV27	TRBJ2-1
CASSVVGGGGEKLFF	TRBV9	TRBJ1-4
CAGTAAGEAFF	TRBV30	TRBJ1-1
CSVTRTGPNTEAFF	TRBV29-1	TRBJ1-1
CASSHSDEQYF	TRBV4-2	TRBJ2-7
CSVAGVSAGTYNEQFF	TRBV29-1	TRBJ2-1
CASSRTGSEKLFF	TRBV2	TRBJ1-4
CASSHRDSSIYEQYF	TRBV7-9	TRBJ2-7
CASSQGGTGTYEQYF	TRBV4-1	TRBJ2-7
CASSFGPGQENTGELFF	TRBV5-1	TRBJ2-2
CASSLLREGLGRDEQFF	TRBV27	TRBJ2-1
CASSPKGQGMWAFF	TRBV5-1	TRBJ1-1
CASTDREEYGYTF	TRBV19	TRBJ1-2
CASSEPGPGVFTGELFF	TRBV2	TRBJ2-2
CASSLAGLIDQPQHF	TRBV5-1	TRBJ1-5
CASSPSIAGLGGEQFF	TRBV7-9	TRBJ2-1
CASRSFLGQDNEQFF	TRBV19	TRBJ2-1
CASTPGGLADSSYEQYF	TRBV28	TRBJ2-7
CASSLDPRQTNTEAFF	TRBV7-9	TRBJ1-1
CASSERLARGETQYF	TRBV25-1	TRBJ2-5
CASSLGRNYGYTF	TRBV27	TRBJ1-2
CATSSRLAGGPLGDTQYF	TRBV15	TRBJ2-3
CSAIPRTGEGNEQFF	TRBV29-1	TRBJ2-1
CASSVEFKGQVFTF	TRBV9	TRBJ1-2
CASSSRGPRGYGYTF	TRBV5-1	TRBJ1-2
CASSKGGKSYEQYF	TRBV7-9	TRBJ2-7
CAWSVRSAEAFF	TRBV30	TRBJ1-1
CASSLGHSSSYEQYF	TRBV19	TRBJ2-7
CASRDIQGRRGTDTQYF	TRBV6-4	TRBJ2-3
CASSLLAGGYEQFF	TRBV7-9	TRBJ2-1
CASSSRTGHNEQFF	TRBV7-8	TRBJ2-1
CASSRSGSGNEQFF	TRBV7-3	TRBJ2-1
CASSTDGSSGNTIYF	TRBV9	TRBJ1-3
CASSFSETRINEQFF	TRBV7-9	TRBJ2-1
CASSGTGNWDGYTF	TRBV9	TRBJ1-2
CAIHEGVGENEKLFF	TRBV2	TRBJ1-4
CASRSLGGGDTQYF	TRBV5-6	TRBJ2-3
CASSSPRTGGSYGYTF	TRBV28	TRBJ1-2
CASSEDGGSYEQYF	TRBV6-1	TRBJ2-7
CASSRGGGVNEQYF	TRBV6-6	TRBJ2-7
CASSHTRQGSSDYTF	TRBV14	TRBJ1-2
CASSLVYSGAYNEQFF	TRBV7-8	TRBJ2-1
CASQGAGADTQYF	TRBV27	TRBJ2-3
CAWSRDTEAFF	TRBV30	TRBJ1-1